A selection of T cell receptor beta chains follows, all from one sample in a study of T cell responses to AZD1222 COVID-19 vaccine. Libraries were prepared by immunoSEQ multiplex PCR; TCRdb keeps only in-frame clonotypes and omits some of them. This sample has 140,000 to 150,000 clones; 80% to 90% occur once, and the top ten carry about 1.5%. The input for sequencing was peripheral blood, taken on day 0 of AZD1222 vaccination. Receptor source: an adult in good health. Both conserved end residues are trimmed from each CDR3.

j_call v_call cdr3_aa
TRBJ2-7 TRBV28 ASSLGSPNEQY
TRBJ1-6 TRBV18 ASSWGGDNSPLH
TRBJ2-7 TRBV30 AWSYGYSYEQY
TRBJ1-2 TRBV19 ASSRRANYGYT
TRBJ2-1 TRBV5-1 ASSLGSGREQF
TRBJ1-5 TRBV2 ASRGQGSEQPQH
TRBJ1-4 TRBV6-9 ASRTQGGRNEKLF
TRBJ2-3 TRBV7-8 ASSLVGGTDTQY
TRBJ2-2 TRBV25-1 ASSEKSNTGELF
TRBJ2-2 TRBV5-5 ASSSRPDKTGELF
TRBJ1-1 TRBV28 ASSSVRGEAF
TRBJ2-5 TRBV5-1 ASSPGEYTKETQY
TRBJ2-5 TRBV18 ASSPLDAGGGTQY
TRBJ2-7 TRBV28 ASSLGRELTYEQY
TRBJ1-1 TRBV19 ASSMAHNFAEAF
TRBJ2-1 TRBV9 ASSVQSLGDEQF
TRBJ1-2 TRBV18 ASSLAGEALYGYT
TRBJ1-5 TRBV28 ASSPSRSQH
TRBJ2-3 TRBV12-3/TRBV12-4 ASSGLAADTQY
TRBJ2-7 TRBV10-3 AISAGYEQY
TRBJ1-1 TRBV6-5 AVKGTLSNTEAF
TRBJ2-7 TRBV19 ASRTSGSYEQY
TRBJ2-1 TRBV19 ASSIASAGGTYNEQF
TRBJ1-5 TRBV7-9 ASSSTGPNQPQH
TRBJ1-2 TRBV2 ASSPGSNGYT
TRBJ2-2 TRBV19 ASSIRTGGAGELF
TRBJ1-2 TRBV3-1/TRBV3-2 ASSQEQGLAYGYT
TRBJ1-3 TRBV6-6 ASSQSLQGLGNTIY
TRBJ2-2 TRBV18 ASSPPSGVGELF
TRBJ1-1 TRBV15 ATSRDWGGFTEAF
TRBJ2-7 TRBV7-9 ASSPRTGPTYEQY
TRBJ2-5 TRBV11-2 ASSLGSSGGETQY
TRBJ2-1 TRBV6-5 ASRNGTWRNEQF
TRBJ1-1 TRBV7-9 ASSVLGDAVVTEAF
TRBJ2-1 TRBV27 ASRERGALSSYNEQF
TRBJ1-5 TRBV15 ATSRVPGTGLNQPQH
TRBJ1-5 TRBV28 ASRMTGGPQH
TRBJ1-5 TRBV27 ASSFRATNQPQH
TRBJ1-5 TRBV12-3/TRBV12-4 ASSFWNQPQH
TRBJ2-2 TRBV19 ASSLPTFGGELF
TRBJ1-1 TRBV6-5 ASQFTGEAF
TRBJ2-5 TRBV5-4 ASSHKHRQETQY
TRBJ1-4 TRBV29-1 SVLMGREKLF
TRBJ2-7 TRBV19 ASSDINYEQY